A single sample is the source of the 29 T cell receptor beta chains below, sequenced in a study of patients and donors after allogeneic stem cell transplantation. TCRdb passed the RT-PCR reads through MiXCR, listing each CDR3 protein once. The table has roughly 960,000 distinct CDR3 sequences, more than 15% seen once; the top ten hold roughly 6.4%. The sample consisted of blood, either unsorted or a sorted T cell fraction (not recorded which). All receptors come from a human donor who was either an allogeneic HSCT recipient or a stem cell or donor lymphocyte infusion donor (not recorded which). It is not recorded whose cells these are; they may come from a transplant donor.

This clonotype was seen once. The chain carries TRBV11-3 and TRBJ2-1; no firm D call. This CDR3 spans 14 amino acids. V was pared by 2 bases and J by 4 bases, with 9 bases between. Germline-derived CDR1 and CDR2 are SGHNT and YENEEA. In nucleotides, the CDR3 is TGTGCCAGCAGCTTAATCGCCAGGTACAATGAGCAGTTCTTC. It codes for CASSLIARYNEQFF.

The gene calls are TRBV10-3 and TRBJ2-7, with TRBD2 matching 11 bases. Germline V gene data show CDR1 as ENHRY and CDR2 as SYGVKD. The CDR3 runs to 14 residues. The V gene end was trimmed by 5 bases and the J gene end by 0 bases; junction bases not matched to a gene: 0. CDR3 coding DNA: TGTGCCATCAGTACTAGCGGGAGCTCCTACGAGCAGTACTTC. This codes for CAISTSGSSYEQYF.

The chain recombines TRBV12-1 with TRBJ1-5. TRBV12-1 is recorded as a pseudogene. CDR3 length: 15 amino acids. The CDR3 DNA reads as TGTGCCAGCAGCGTTGCGGATAGGGGCAATCAGCCCCAGCATTTT. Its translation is CASSVADRGNQPQHF.

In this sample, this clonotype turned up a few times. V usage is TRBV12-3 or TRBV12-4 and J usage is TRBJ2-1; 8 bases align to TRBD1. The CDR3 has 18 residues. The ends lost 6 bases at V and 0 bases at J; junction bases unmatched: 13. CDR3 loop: CASSSSLDRDSSYNEQFF. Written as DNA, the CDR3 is TGTGCCAGCAGCTCTAGCCTGGACAGGGATAGCTCCTACAATGAGCAGTTCTTC.

The CDR3 DNA is TGTGCCAGCAGCCTGACAGGGCTCACAGATACGCAGTATTTT. Protein: CASSLTGLTDTQYF. The chain carries TRBV5-6 and TRBJ2-3; 7 nucleotides match TRBD1. Germline V gene sequence: CDR1 SGHDT, CDR2 YYEEEE. The CDR3 extends over 14 amino acids. The V gene end was trimmed by 4 bases and the J gene end by 2 bases; junction bases not matched to a gene: 4. Variable domain in full (rest from reference TRBV5-6 and TRBJ2-3): DAGVTQSPTHLIKTRGQQVTLRCSPKSGHDTVSWYQQALGQGPQFIFQYYEEEERQRGNFPDRFSGHQFPNYSSELNVNALLLGDSALYLCASSLTGLTDTQYFGPGTRLTVL.

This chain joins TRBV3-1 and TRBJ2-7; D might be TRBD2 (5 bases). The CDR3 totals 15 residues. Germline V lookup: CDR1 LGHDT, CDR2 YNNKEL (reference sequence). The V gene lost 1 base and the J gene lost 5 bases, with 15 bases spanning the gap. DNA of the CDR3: TGTGCCAGCAGCCAAGCCCCGCGGGTGTGGGACGAGCAGTACTTC. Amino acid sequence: CASSQAPRVWDEQYF.

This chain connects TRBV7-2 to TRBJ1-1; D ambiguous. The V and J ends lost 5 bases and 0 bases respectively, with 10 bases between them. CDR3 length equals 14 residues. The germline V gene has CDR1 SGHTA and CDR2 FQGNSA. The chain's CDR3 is CASSPRAMNTEAFF. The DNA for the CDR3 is TGTGCCAGCAGCCCCCGGGCTATGAACACTGAAGCTTTCTTT.

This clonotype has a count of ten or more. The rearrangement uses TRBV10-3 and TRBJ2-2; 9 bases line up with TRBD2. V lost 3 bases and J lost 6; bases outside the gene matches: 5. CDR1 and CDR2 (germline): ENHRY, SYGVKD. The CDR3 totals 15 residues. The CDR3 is CAISDIAGEAGELFF. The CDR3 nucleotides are TGTGCCATCAGTGATATAGCGGGAGAAGCCGGGGAGCTGTTTTTT.

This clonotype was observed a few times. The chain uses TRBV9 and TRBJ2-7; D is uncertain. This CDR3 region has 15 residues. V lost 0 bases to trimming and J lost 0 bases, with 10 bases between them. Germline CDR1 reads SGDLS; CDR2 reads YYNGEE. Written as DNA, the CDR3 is TGTGCCAGCAGCGTAGACGGCAGGAACTCCTACGAGCAGTACTTC. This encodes CASSVDGRNSYEQYF.

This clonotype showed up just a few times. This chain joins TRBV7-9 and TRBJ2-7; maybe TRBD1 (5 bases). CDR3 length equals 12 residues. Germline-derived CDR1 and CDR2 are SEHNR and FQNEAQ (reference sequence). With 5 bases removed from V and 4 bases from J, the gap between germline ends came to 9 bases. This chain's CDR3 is CASSADRYEQYF. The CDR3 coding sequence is TGTGCCAGCAGCGCTGACAGATACGAGCAGTACTTC.

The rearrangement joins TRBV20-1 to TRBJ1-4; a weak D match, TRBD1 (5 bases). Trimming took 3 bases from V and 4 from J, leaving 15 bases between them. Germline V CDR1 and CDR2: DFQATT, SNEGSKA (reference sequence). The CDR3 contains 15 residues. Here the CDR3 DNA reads TGCAGTGCTAGCACCCGGGGGGGGTATAATGAAAAACTGTTTTTT. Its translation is CSASTRGGYNEKLFF.

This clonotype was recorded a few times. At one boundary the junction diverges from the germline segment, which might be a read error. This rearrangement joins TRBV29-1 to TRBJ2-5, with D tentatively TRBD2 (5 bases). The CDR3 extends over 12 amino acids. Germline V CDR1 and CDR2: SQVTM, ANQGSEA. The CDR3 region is CSVKEGKETQYF. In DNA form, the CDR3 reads TGCAGCGTTAAAGAGGGAAAGGAGACCCAGTACTTC.

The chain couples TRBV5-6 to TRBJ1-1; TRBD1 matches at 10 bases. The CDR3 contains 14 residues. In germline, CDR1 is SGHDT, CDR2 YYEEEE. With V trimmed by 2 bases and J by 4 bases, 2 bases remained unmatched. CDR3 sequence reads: CASSFWTGGTEAFF. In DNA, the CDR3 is TGTGCCAGCAGCTTCTGGACAGGGGGCACTGAAGCTTTCTTT.

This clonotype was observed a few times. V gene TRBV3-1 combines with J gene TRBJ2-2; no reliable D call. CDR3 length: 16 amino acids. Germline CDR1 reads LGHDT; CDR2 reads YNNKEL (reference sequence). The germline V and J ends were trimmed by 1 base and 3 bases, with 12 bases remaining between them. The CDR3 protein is CASSQGIISYTGELFF. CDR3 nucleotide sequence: TGTGCCAGCAGCCAAGGGATAATAAGCTACACCGGGGAGCTGTTTTTT. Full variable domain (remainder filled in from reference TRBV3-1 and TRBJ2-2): DTAVSQTPKYLVTQMGNDKSIKCEQNLGHDTMYWYKQDSKKFLKIMFSYNNKELIINETVPNRFSPKSPDKAHLNLHINSLELGDSAVYFCASSQGIISYTGELFFGEGSRLTVL.

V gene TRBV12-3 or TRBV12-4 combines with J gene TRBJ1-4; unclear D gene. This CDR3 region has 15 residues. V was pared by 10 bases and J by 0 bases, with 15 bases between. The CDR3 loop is CATRAGSATNEKLFF. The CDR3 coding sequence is TGTGCCACCAGAGCGGGCTCTGCAACTAATGAAAAACTGTTTTTT.

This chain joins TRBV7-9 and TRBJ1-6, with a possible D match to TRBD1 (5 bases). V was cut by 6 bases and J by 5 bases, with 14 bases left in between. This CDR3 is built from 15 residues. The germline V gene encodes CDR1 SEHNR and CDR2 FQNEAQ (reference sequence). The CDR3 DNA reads TGTGCCAGCAGATCGGGGGGAGGAAATAATTCACCCCTCCACTTT. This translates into CASRSGGGNNSPLHF.

This chain's CDR3 is CASSGNRRPTYEQYF. CDR3 DNA: TGTGCCAGCAGCGGAAACCGCAGGCCAACCTACGAGCAGTACTTC. The rearrangement links TRBV11-1 to TRBJ2-7; D gene ambiguous. V gave up 5 bases and J gave up 2 bases, with 16 bases separating them. The germline gives CDR1 SGHAT, CDR2 FQDESV (reference sequence). The CDR3 sequence is 15 residues long.

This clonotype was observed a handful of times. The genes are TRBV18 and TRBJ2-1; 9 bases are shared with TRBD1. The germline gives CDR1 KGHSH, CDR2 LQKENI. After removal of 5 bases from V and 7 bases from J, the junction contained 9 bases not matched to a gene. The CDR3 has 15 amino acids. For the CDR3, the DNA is TGTGCCAGCTCATCCCGGGACAGGGTCAGGAATGAGCAGTTCTTC. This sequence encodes CASSSRDRVRNEQFF.

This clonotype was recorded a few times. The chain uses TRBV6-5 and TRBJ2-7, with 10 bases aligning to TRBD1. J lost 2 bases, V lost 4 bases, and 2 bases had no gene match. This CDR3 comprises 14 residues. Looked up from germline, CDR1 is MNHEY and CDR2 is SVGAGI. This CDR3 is CASSFDRGPYEQYF. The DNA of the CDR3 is TGTGCCAGCAGTTTCGACAGGGGGCCCTACGAGCAGTACTTC.

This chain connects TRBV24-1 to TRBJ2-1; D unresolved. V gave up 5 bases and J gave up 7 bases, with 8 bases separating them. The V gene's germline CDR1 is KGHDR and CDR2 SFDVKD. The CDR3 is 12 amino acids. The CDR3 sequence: CATSGNANEQFF. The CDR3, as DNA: TGTGCCACCAGTGGAAACGCTAATGAGCAGTTCTTC.

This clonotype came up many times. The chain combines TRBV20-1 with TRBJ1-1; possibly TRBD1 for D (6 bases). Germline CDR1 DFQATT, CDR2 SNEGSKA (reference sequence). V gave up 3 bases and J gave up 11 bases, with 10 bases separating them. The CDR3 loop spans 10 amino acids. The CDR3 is CSASWGRAFF. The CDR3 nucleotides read TGCAGTGCTAGCTGGGGGCGGGCTTTCTTT.

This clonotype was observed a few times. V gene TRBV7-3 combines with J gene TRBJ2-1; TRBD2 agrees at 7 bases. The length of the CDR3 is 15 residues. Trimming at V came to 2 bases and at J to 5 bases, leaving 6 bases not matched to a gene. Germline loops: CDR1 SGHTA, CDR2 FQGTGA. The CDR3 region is CASSLLGGGHNEQFF. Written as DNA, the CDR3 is TGTGCCAGCAGCTTACTGGGCGGGGGACACAATGAGCAGTTCTTC.

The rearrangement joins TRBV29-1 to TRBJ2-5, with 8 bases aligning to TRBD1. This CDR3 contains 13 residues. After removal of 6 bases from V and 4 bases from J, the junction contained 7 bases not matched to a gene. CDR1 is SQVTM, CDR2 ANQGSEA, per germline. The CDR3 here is CSVGQGAGETQYF. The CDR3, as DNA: TGCAGCGTCGGCCAGGGGGCGGGAGAGACCCAGTACTTC.

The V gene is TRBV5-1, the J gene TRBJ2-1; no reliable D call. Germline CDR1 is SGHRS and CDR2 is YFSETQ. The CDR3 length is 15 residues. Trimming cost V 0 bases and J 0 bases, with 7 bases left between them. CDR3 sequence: CASSLDNLSYNEQFF. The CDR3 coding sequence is TGCGCCAGCAGCTTGGACAACCTCTCCTACAATGAGCAGTTCTTC.

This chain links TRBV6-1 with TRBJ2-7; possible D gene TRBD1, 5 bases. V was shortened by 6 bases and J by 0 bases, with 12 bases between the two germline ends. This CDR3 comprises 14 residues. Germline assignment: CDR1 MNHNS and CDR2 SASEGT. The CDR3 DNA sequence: TGTGCCAGCAGCCGCGAAGGGGACTCCTACGAGCAGTACTTC. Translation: CASSREGDSYEQYF.

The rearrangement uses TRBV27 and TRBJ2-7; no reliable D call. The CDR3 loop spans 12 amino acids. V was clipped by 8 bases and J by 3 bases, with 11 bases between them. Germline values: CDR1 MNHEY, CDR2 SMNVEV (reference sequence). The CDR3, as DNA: TGTGCCAGCCATAACAGCCTCTACGAGCAGTACTTC. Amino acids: CASHNSLYEQYF.

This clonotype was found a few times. DNA of the CDR3: TGTGCCAGCAGCTTATTGGCAGGTATGAACACTGAAGCTTTCTTT. Amino acid sequence: CASSLLAGMNTEAFF. The chain is built from TRBV7-2 and TRBJ1-1; D ambiguous. The CDR3 covers 15 residues. The germline V and J ends were trimmed by 2 bases and 0 bases, with 10 bases remaining between them. Germline lookup yields CDR1 SGHTA and CDR2 FQGNSA.

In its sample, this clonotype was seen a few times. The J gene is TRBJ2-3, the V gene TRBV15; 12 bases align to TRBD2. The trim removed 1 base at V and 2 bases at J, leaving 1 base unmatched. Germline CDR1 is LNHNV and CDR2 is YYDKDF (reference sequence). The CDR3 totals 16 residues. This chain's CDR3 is CATSRGTSGTTDTQYF. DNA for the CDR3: TGTGCCACCAGCAGAGGGACTAGCGGGACCACAGATACGCAGTATTTT.

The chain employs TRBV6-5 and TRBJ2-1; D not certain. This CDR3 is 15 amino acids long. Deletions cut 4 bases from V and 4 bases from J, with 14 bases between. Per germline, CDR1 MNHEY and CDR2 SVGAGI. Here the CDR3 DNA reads TGTGCCAGCAGTTCGACTTCCTTGGGGTACAATGAGCAGTTCTTC. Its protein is CASSSTSLGYNEQFF.